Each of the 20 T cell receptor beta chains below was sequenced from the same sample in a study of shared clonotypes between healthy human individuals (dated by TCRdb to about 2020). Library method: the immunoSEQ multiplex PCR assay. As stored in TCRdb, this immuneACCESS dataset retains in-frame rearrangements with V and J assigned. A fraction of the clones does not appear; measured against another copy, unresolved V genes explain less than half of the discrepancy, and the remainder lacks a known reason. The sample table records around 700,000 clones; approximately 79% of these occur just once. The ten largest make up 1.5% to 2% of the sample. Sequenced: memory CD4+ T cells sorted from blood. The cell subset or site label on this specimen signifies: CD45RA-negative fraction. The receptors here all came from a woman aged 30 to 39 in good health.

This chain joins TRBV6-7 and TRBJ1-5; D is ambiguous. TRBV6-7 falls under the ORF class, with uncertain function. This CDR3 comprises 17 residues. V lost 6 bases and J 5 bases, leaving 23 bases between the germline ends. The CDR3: CASSLPPELKWHQPQHF. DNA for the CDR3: TGTGCCAGCAGCCTCCCCCCCGAATTAAAATGGCATCAGCCCCAGCATTTT.

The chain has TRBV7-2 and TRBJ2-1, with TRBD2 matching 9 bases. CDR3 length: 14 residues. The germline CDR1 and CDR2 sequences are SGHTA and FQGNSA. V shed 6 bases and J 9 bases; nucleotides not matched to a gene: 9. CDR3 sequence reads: CASRVREGLAEQFF. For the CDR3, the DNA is TGTGCCAGCAGGGTGCGGGAGGGCCTAGCTGAGCAGTTCTTC.

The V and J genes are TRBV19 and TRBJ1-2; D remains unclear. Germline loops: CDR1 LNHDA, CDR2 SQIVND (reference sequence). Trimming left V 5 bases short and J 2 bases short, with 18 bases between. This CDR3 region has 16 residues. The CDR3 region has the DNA TGTGCCAGTAGTGCCGGGTGGATACATCCAAACTATGGCTACACCTTC. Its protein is CASSAGWIHPNYGYTF.

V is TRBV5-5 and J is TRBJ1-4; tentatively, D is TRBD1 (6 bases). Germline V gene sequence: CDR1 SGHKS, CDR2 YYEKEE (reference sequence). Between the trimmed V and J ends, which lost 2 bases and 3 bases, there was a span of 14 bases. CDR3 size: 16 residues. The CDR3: CASSFTQGPSNEKLFF. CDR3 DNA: TGTGCCAGCAGCTTTACCCAGGGGCCCTCTAATGAAAAACTGTTTTTT.

The CDR3 here is CAISPNTGELFF. CDR3 in DNA: TGTGCCATCAGCCCGAACACCGGGGAGCTGTTTTTT. The chain is built from TRBV10-3 and TRBJ2-2; D uncertain. The CDR3 sequence is 12 residues long. Per germline, CDR1 ENHRY and CDR2 SYGVKD. V lost 6 bases to trimming and J lost 0 bases, with 2 bases between them.

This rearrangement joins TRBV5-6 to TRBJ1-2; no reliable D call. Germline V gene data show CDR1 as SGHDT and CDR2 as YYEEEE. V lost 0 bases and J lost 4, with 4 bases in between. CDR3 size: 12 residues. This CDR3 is CASSLAAYGYTF. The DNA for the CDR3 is TGTGCCAGCAGCTTGGCAGCCTATGGCTACACCTTC.

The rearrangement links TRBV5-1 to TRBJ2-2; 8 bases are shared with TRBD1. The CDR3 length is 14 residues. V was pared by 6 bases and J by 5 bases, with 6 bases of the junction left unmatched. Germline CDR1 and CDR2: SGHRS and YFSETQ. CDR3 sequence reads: CASTRTGRTGELFF. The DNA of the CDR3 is TGCGCCAGCACCCGGACAGGGAGAACCGGGGAGCTGTTTTTT.

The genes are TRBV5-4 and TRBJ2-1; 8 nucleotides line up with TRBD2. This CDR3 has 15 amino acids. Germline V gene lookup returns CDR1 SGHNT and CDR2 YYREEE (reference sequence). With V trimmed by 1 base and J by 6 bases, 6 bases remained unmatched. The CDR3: CASSLFGGGSNEQFF. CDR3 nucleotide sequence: TGTGCCAGCAGCTTGTTTGGCGGGGGGAGCAATGAGCAGTTCTTC.

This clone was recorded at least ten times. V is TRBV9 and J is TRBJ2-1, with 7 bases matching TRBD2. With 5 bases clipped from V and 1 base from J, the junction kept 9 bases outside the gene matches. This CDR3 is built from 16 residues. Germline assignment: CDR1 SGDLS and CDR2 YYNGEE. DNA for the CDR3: TGTGCCAGCAGTACTCAATCTAGCGGATCCTACAATGAGCAGTTCTTC. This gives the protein CASSTQSSGSYNEQFF.

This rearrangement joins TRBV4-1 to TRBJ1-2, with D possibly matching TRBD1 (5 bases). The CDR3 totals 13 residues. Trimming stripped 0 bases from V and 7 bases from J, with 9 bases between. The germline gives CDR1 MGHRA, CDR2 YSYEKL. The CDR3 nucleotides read TGCGCCAGCAGCCAAGATTGGGGGAGTGGCTACACCTTC. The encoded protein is CASSQDWGSGYTF.

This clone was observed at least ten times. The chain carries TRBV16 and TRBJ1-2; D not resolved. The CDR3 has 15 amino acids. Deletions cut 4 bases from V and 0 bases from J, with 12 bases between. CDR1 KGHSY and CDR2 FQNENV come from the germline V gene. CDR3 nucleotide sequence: TGTGCCAGCAGCCCCCGTGGGGATTCTAACTATGGCTACACCTTC. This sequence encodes CASSPRGDSNYGYTF.

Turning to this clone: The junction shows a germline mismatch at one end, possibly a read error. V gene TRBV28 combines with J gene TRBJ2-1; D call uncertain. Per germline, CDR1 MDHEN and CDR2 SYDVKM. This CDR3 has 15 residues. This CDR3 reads CASSLFGIVNNEQFF. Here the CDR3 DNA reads TGTGCGAGCAGTTTATTCGGTATAGTAAACAATGAGCAGTTCTTC.

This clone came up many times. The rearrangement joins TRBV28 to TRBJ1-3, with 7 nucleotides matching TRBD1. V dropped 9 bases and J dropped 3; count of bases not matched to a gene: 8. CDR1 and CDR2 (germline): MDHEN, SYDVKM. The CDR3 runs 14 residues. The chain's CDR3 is CASMGQSLGNTIYF. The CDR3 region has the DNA TGTGCCAGTATGGGACAGTCCCTTGGAAACACCATATATTTT.

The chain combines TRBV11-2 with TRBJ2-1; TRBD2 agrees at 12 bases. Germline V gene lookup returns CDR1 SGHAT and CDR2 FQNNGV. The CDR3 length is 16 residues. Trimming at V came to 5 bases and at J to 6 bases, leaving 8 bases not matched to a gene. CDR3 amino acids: CASSARLAGVFNEQFF. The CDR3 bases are TGTGCCAGCAGCGCCCGACTAGCGGGAGTATTCAATGAGCAGTTCTTC.

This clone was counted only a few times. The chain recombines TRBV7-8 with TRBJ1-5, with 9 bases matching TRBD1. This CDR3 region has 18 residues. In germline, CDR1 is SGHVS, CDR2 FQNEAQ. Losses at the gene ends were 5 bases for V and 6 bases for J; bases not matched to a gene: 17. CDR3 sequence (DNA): TGTGCCAGCAGCCCACATGGGCGGGACAGGGTAGGTGGTCAGCCCCAGCATTTT. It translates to CASSPHGRDRVGGQPQHF.

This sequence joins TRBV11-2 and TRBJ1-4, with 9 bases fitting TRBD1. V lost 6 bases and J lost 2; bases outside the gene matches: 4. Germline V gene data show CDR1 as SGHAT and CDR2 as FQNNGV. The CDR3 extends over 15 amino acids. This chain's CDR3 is CASRRGQGTNEKLFF. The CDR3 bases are TGTGCCAGCAGACGTGGACAGGGGACTAATGAAAAACTGTTTTTT.

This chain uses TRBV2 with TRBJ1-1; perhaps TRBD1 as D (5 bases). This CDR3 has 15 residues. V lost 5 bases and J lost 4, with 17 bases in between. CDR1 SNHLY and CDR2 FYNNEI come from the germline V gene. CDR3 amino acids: CASSQSRGGGTEAFF. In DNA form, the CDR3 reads TGTGCCAGCAGTCAGAGTCGGGGGGGTGGCACTGAAGCTTTCTTT.

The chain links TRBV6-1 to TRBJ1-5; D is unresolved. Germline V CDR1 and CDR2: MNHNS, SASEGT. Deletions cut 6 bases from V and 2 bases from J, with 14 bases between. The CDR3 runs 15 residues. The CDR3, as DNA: TGTGCCAGCAGAGCCAATCTGCAGGGCAATCAGCCCCAGCATTTT. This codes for CASRANLQGNQPQHF.

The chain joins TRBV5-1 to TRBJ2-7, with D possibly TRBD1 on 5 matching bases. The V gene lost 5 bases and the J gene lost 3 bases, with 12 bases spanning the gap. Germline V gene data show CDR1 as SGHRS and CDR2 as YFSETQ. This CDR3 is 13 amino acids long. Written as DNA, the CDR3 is TGCGCCAGCAGGGCAGGGCCCGACTACGAGCAGTACTTC. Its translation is CASRAGPDYEQYF. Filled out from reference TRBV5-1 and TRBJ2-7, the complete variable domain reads KAGVTQTPRYLIKTRGQQVTLSCSPISGHRSVSWYQQTPGQGLQFLFEYFSETQRNKGNFPGRFSGRQFSNSRSEMNVSTLELGDSALYLCASRAGPDYEQYFGPGTRLTVT.

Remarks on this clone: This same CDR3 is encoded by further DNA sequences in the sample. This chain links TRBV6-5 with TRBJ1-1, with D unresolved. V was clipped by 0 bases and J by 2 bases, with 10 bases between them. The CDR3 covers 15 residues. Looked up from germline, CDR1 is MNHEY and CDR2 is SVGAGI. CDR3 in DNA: TGTGCCAGCAGTTACTCGCGGGGTGGAAACACTGAAGCTTTCTTT. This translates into CASSYSRGGNTEAFF.